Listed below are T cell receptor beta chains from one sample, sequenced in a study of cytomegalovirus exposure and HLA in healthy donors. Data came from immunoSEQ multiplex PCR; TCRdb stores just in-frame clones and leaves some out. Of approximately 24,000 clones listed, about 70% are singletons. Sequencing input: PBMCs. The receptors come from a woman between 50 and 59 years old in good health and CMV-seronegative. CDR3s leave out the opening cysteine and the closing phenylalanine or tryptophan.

CDR3aa: ASSYGSSGGPGPQH
v_gene: TRBV6-6
j_gene: TRBJ1-5

CDR3aa: ASSPTAMNTEAF
v_gene: TRBV7-3
j_gene: TRBJ1-1

CDR3aa: AISYRLAGLGDTQY
v_gene: TRBV10-3
j_gene: TRBJ2-3

CDR3aa: ATSRQRGNEQF
v_gene: TRBV15
j_gene: TRBJ2-1

CDR3aa: ASSQDLVSPLH
v_gene: TRBV4-1
j_gene: TRBJ1-6

CDR3aa: SVESQQGRSNSPLH
v_gene: TRBV29-1
j_gene: TRBJ1-6

CDR3aa: ASSREGHEQY
v_gene: TRBV6-5
j_gene: TRBJ2-7

CDR3aa: ASSLQGTPPMATISRT
v_gene: TRBV5-1
j_gene: TRBJ1-2

CDR3aa: ASSLVGYEQY
v_gene: TRBV7-6
j_gene: TRBJ2-7

CDR3aa: ASSLRQGAQGYT
v_gene: TRBV5-6
j_gene: TRBJ1-2

CDR3aa: ASSLFSGGNNEQF
v_gene: TRBV5-4
j_gene: TRBJ2-1

CDR3aa: ASSYSLAGGNEQF
v_gene: TRBV6-6
j_gene: TRBJ2-1

CDR3aa: ASSPGRGSPLH
v_gene: TRBV18
j_gene: TRBJ1-6

CDR3aa: ASSRTRSPTEAF
v_gene: TRBV5-8
j_gene: TRBJ1-1

CDR3aa: ATSTGNTGELF
v_gene: TRBV6-6
j_gene: TRBJ2-2

CDR3aa: SVEGQGGYEQF
v_gene: TRBV29-1
j_gene: TRBJ2-1

CDR3aa: ASSLGWGGRSRGQNEQF
v_gene: TRBV13
j_gene: TRBJ2-1

CDR3aa: ASKGQGYSNQPQH
v_gene: TRBV28
j_gene: TRBJ1-5

CDR3aa: ASSETGDDGYT
v_gene: TRBV6-1
j_gene: TRBJ1-2

CDR3aa: ASSSGTTYEQY
v_gene: TRBV6-5
j_gene: TRBJ2-7

CDR3aa: ASYNRELETQY
v_gene: TRBV6-6
j_gene: TRBJ2-5

CDR3aa: ASSLDGTVNYEQY
v_gene: TRBV5-4
j_gene: TRBJ2-7

CDR3aa: ASSLSDSLNTEAF
v_gene: TRBV27
j_gene: TRBJ1-1

CDR3aa: SVDGDRITGELF
v_gene: TRBV29-1
j_gene: TRBJ2-2

CDR3aa: ASRDRRDTEAF
v_gene: TRBV2
j_gene: TRBJ1-1

CDR3aa: ASSFTMNLPNTEAF
v_gene: TRBV5-4
j_gene: TRBJ1-1

CDR3aa: ATSRDQKETQY
v_gene: TRBV15
j_gene: TRBJ2-5

CDR3aa: ASSLAGAGEKLF
v_gene: TRBV7-9
j_gene: TRBJ1-4

CDR3aa: ASSLRTSGSSYEQY
v_gene: TRBV18
j_gene: TRBJ2-7

CDR3aa: SVSGGGLTEAF
v_gene: TRBV29-1
j_gene: TRBJ1-1

CDR3aa: ASSVAQGDSPLH
v_gene: TRBV9
j_gene: TRBJ1-6

CDR3aa: ASSEDQGARQPQH
v_gene: TRBV6-1
j_gene: TRBJ1-5

CDR3aa: ASSRVNTEAF
v_gene: TRBV23-1
j_gene: TRBJ1-1

CDR3aa: ASSPLDRGYEQY
v_gene: TRBV5-1
j_gene: TRBJ2-7

CDR3aa: AIKGQGANYGYT
v_gene: TRBV10-3
j_gene: TRBJ1-2

CDR3aa: SVCDNNSPLH
v_gene: TRBV29-1
j_gene: TRBJ1-6

CDR3aa: ASSQDRRNTGELF
v_gene: TRBV4-1
j_gene: TRBJ2-2

CDR3aa: ASSVLGGEQF
v_gene: TRBV9
j_gene: TRBJ2-1

CDR3aa: ASSHRQGNTDTQY
v_gene: TRBV4-2
j_gene: TRBJ2-3

CDR3aa: ASSLGGQYNEQF
v_gene: TRBV4-1
j_gene: TRBJ2-1

CDR3aa: ASIRTVPTNEKLF
v_gene: TRBV10-1
j_gene: TRBJ1-4

CDR3aa: ASSFRQGNGYT
v_gene: TRBV7-2
j_gene: TRBJ1-2

CDR3aa: SARPGTGNTEAF
v_gene: TRBV29-1
j_gene: TRBJ1-1

CDR3aa: ASNNSPVQEAF
v_gene: TRBV14
j_gene: TRBJ1-1

CDR3aa: ASSLSRDEAF
v_gene: TRBV28
j_gene: TRBJ1-1

CDR3aa: ASSQERSYNSPLH
v_gene: TRBV4-2
j_gene: TRBJ1-6